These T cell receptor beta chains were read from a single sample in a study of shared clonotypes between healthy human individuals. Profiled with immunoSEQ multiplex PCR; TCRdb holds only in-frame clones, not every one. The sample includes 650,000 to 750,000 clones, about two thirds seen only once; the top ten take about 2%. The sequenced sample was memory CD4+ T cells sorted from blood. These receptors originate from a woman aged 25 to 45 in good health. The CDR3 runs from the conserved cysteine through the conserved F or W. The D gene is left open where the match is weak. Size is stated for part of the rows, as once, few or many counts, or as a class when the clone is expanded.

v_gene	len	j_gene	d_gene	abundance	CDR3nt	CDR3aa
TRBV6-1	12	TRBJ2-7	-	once	TGTGCCAGCAGCCTAATCCGAGGGGAGCAGTACTTC	CASSLIRGEQYF
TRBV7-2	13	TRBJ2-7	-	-	TGTGCCAGCAGCCGAATTGGGAACCACGAGCAGTACTTC	CASSRIGNHEQYF
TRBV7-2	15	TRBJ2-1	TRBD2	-	TGTGCCAGCAGCTTAGGAGCGGGAGTGTACAATGAGCAGTTCTTC	CASSLGAGVYNEQFF
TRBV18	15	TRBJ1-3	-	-	TGTGCCAACTCCCCTCAGGAGACCTCTGGAAACACCATATATTTT	CANSPQETSGNTIYF
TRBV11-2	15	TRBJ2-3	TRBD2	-	TGTGCCAGCAGCTCCTTAGCGGGAGCTGGAGATACGCAGTATTTT	CASSSLAGAGDTQYF
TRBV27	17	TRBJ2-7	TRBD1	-	TGTGCCAGCAGTTTACGTTACCTCGGGACAGGGGGCTACGAGCAGTACTTC	CASSLRYLGTGGYEQYF
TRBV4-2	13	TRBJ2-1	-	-	TGTGCCAGCAGCCAAGAAGAGTGGAATGAGCAGTTCTTC	CASSQEEWNEQFF
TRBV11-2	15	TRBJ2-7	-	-	TGTGCCAGCAGCTCTAGTCGAGGAGCAGGTCCCGAGCAGTACTTC	CASSSSRGAGPEQYF
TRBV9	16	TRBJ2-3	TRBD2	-	TGTGCCAGCAGCGTAGGGGCTAGCGGATACACAGATACGCAGTATTTT	CASSVGASGYTDTQYF
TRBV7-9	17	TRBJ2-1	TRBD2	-	TGTGCCAGCAGCTCTGGGACTAGCGGGACTAGTTTCAATGAGCAGTTCTTC	CASSSGTSGTSFNEQFF
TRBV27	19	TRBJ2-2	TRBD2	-	TGTGCCAGCAGTTCTCTGACTAGCGGGAGGCTTTTAAACACCGGGGAGCTGTTTTTT	CASSSLTSGRLLNTGELFF
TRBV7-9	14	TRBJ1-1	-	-	TGTGCCAGCAGCTTCGGGGCTTTGAACACTGAAGCTTTCTTT	CASSFGALNTEAFF
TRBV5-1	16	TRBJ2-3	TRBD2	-	TGCGCCAGCAGCTTGGGAAGCGGGAGGGCTACAGATACGCAGTATTTT	CASSLGSGRATDTQYF
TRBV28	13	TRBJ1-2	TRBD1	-	TGTGCCAGCAGTTTTGGGACAGGGGGTGGCTACACCTTC	CASSFGTGGGYTF
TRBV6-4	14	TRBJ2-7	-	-	TGTGCCAGCAAATTAGAGGGACACCACTACGAGCAGTACTTC	CASKLEGHHYEQYF
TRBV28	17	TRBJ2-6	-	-	TGTGCCAGCGGAACCGGGACTTACAGCTCTGGGGCCAACGTCCTGACTTTC	CASGTGTYSSGANVLTF
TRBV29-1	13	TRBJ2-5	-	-	TGCAGCGTTGCCAAAGGGGTGAAGGAGACCCAGTACTTC	CSVAKGVKETQYF
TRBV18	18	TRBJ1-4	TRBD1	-	TGTGCCAGCTCACCCCGACAGGGGGCTGGCAGAACTAATGAAAAACTGTTTTTT	CASSPRQGAGRTNEKLFF
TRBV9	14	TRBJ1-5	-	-	TGTGCCAGCAGCCGGGACGGCACAAATCAGCCCCAGCATTTT	CASSRDGTNQPQHF
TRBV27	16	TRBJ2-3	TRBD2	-	TGTGCCAGCAGTTTAGAACTAGCGCGGGGCACAGATACGCAGTATTTT	CASSLELARGTDTQYF
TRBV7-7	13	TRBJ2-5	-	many	TGTGCCAGCAGCTTAGCCAGGGCGGGGTCCCAGTACTTC	CASSLARAGSQYF
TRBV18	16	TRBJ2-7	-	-	TGTGCCAGCTCACCTGTACAGGGAAAGGGGCAGCACGAGCAGTACTTC	CASSPVQGKGQHEQYF
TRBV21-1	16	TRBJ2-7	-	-	TGTGCCAGCACCCCGACCCGACAGGGAAAGTCCTACGAGCAGTACTTC	CASTPTRQGKSYEQYF
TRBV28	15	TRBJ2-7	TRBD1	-	TGTGCCAGCAGTTTAGGGACAGGAGCCACCTACGAGCAGTACTTC	CASSLGTGATYEQYF
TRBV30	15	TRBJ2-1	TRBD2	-	TGTGCCACCTCTAGCGGGAGTAGTAAGTACAATGAGCAGTTCTTC	CATSSGSSKYNEQFF
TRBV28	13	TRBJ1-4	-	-	TGTGCCAGCAGTTTATTACGGGGGGAAAAACTGTTTTTT	CASSLLRGEKLFF